Below are 5 T cell receptor beta chains sequenced from a single sample in a study of blood T cell repertoires in COVID-19. Measured with immunoSEQ multiplex PCR; TCRdb has only the in-frame clones, and not every one. Of more than 200,000 clones in the sample, 70% to 90% are singletons; the top ten hold 3%. The sequenced material came from peripheral blood. The receptors were sampled from a young man with active or convalescent COVID-19.

The V gene is TRBV5-8, the J gene TRBJ1-5; D unclear. Trimming pared 4 bases from V and 1 base from J, leaving 12 bases between. The germline V gene has CDR1 SGHTS and CDR2 YDEGEE. There are 15 residues in the CDR3. Written as DNA, the CDR3 is TGTGCCAGCAGCCCGAGAGGCGGAAGCAATCAGCCCCAGCATTTT. Protein sequence: CASSPRGGSNQPQHF.

CDR3 in amino acids: CASSSDTSGDNEQFF. CDR3 bases: TGTGCCAGCAGCTCAGATACTAGCGGGGACAATGAGCAGTTCTTC. V and J are TRBV7-3 and TRBJ2-1; 10 bases align to TRBD2. V was clipped by 4 bases and J by 5 bases; unmatched bases: 5. Germline V lookup: CDR1 SGHTA, CDR2 FQGTGA. CDR3 size: 15 residues.

A few counts support this clone. The V and J genes are TRBV5-1 and TRBJ2-7; 8 bases are a match to TRBD1. The V segment lost 2 bases and the J segment 6 bases; nucleotides outside the gene matches: 13. The CDR3 loop spans 16 amino acids. The germline gives CDR1 SGHRS, CDR2 YFSETQ. CDR3 bases: TGCGCCAGCAGCTTCCAGGGGGCTCCGGGTTTAAGCGAGCAGTACTTC. This codes for CASSFQGAPGLSEQYF.

The chain uses TRBV10-1 and TRBJ1-1, with D maybe TRBD1 (5 bases). CDR3 size: 12 residues. Germline values: CDR1 WNHNN, CDR2 SYGVQD (reference sequence). V was clipped by 4 bases and J by 3 bases, with 6 bases between them. This CDR3 is CASSGQHTEAFF. The CDR3 bases are TGCGCCAGCAGTGGACAGCACACTGAAGCTTTCTTT.

The chain carries TRBV19 and TRBJ2-5; 9 bases are shared with TRBD2. This CDR3 region has 17 residues. V was clipped by 3 bases and J by 4 bases; unmatched bases: 12. Germline CDR1 is LNHDA and CDR2 is SQIVND (reference sequence). This CDR3 reads CASSMWRREGWRETQYF. The CDR3 nucleotides are TGTGCCAGTAGTATGTGGCGGCGGGAGGGCTGGCGAGAGACCCAGTACTTC.